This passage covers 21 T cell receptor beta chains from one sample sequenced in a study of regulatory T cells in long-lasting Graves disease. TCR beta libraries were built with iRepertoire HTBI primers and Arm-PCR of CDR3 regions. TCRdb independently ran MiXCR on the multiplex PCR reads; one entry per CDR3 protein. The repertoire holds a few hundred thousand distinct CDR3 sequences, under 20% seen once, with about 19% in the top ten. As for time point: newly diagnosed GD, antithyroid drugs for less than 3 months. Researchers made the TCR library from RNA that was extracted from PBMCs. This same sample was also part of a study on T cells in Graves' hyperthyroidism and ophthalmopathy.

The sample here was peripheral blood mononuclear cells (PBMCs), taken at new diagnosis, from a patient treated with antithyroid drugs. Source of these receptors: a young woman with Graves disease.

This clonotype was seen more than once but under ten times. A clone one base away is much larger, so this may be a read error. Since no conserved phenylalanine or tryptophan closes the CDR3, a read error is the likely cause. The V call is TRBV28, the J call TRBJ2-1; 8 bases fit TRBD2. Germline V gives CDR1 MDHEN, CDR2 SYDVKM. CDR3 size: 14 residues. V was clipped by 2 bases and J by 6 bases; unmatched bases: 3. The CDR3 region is CASSLTSGRNEQFL. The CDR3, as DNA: TGTGCCAGCAGTTTAACTAGCGGCCGCAATGAGCAGTTCCTC.

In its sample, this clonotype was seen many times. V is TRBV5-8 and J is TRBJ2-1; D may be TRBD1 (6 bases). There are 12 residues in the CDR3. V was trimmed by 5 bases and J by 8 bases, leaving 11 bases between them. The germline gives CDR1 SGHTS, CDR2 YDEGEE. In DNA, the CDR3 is TGTGCCAGCAGTCCCCAGGGGTATGAGCAGTTCTTC. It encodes CASSPQGYEQFF.

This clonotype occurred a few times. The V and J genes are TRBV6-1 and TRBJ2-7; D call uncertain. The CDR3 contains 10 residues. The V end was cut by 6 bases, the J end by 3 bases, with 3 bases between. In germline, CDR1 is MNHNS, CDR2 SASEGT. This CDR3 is CASRNYEQYF. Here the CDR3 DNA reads TGTGCCAGCAGGAACTACGAGCAGTACTTC.

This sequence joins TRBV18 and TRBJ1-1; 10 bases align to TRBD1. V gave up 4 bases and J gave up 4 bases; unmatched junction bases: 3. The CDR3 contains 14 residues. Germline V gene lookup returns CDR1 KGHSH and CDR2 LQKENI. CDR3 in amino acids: CASSRGQGLTEAFF. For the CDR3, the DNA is TGTGCCAGCTCACGGGGACAGGGGCTCACTGAAGCTTTCTTT. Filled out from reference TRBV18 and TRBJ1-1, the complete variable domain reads NAGVMQNPRHLVRRRGQEARLRCSPMKGHSHVYWYRQLPEEGLKFMVYLQKENIIDESGMPKERFSAEFPKEGPSILRIQQVVRGDSAAYFCASSRGQGLTEAFFGQGTRLTVV.

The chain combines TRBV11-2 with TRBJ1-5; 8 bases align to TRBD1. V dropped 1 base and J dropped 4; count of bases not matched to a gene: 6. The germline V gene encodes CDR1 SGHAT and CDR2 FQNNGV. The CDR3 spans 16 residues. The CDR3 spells CASSLGVTGVNQPQHF. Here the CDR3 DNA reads TGTGCCAGCAGCTTAGGGGTGACAGGGGTTAATCAGCCCCAGCATTTT.

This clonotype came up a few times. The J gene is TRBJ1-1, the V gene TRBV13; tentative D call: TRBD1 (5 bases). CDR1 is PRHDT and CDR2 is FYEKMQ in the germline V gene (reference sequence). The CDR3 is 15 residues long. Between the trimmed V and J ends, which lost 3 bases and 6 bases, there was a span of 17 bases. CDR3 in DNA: TGTGCCAGCAGCTTTGGACTAAGGTTGGGGGCTGAAGCTTTCTTT. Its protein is CASSFGLRLGAEAFF.

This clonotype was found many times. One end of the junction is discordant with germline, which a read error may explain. The CDR3 nucleotides read TGCGCCAGCAACCCACAGGGTAACACCGGGGAGCTGTTTTTT. It yields the protein CASNPQGNTGELFF. V and J are TRBV5-5 and TRBJ2-2; TRBD1 might be the D (6 bases). CDR3 length: 14 residues. Germline CDR1 is SGHKS and CDR2 is YYEKEE (reference sequence).

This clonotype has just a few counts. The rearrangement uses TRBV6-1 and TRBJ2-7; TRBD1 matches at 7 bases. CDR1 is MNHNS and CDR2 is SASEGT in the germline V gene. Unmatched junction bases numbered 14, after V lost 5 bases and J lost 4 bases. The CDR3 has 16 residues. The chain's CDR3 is CASSPLEGGQPYEQYF. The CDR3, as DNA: TGTGCCAGCAGTCCACTCGAAGGGGGACAGCCTTACGAGCAGTACTTC.

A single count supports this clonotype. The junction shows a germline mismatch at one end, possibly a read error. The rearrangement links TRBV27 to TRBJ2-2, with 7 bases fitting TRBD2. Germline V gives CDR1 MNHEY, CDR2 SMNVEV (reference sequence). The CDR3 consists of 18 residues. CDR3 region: CASSLRRYSPTEGGGLFF. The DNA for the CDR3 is TGTGCCAGCAGTTTAAGGAGGTATAGCCCAACGGAGGGCGGGGGGCTGTTTTTT.

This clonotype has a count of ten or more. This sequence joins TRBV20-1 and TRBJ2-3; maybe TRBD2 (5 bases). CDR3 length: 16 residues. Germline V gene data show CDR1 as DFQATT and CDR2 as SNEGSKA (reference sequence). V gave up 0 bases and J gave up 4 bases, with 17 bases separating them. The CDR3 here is CSARDLPSFEADTQYF. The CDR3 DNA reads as TGCAGTGCTAGAGATCTACCTAGCTTCGAGGCAGATACGCAGTATTTT.

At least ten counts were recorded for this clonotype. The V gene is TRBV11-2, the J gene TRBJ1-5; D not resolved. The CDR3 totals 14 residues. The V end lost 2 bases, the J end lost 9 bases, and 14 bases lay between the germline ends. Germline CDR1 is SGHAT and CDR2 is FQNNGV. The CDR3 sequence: CASSLPLGGPPQHF. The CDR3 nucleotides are TGTGCCAGCAGCTTACCCTTGGGCGGTCCGCCCCAGCATTTT.

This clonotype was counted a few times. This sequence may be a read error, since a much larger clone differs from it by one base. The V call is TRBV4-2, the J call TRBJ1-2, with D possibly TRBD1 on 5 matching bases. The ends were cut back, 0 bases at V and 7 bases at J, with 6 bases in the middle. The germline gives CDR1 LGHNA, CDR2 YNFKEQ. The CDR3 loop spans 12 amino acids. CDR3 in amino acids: CASSQDRAGYTF. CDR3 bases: TGTGCCAGCAGCCAAGACAGGGCTGGCTACACCTTC.

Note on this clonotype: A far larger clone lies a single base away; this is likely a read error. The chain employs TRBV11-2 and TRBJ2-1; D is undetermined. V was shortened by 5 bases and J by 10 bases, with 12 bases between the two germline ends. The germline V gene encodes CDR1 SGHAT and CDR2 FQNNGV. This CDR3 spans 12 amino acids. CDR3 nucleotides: TGTGCCAGCAGCCAAGGGTCCTACGAGCAGTTCTTC. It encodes CASSQGSYEQFF.

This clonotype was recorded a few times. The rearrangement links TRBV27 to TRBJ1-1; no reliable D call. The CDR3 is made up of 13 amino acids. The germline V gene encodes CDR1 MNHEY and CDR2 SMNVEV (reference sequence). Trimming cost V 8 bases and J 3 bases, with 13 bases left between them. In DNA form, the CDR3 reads TGTGCCAGCGCGTCGGACGGTTACACTGAAGCTTTCTTT. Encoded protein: CASASDGYTEAFF.

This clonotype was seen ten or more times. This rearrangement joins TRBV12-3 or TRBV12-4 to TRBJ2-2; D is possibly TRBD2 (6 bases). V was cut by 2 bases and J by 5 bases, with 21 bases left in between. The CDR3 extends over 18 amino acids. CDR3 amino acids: CASSLRVTARDITGELFF. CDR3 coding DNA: TGTGCCAGCAGTTTAAGGGTGACGGCGCGGGATATAACCGGGGAGCTGTTTTTT.

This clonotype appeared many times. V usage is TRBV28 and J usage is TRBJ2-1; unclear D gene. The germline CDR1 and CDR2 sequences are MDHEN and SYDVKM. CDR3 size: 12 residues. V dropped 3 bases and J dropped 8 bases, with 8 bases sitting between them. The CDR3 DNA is TGTGCCAGCAGTTTGTACAGCGATGAGCAGTTCTTC. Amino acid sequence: CASSLYSDEQFF.

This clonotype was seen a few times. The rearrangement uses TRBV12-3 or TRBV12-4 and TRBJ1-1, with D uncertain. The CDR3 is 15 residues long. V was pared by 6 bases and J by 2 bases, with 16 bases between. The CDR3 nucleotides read TGTGCCAGCAGCCCGCCTTGGACGGGCAACACTGAAGCTTTCTTT. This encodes CASSPPWTGNTEAFF.

As DNA, the CDR3 is TGTGCCAGCAGCCAAGTATCTAGCGGGACTTTCACAGATACGCAGTATTTT. This translates into CASSQVSSGTFTDTQYF. This chain connects TRBV11-2 to TRBJ2-3; 9 nucleotides align to TRBD2. CDR3 length equals 17 residues. J lost 2 bases, V lost 5 bases, and 11 bases had no gene match. Germline assignment: CDR1 SGHAT and CDR2 FQNNGV.

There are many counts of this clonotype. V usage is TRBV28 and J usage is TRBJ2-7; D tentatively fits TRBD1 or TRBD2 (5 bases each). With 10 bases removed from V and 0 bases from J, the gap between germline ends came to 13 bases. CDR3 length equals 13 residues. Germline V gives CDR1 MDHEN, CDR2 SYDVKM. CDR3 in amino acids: CATGAGSSYEQYF. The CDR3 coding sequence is TGTGCCACCGGGGCAGGGAGCTCCTACGAGCAGTACTTC.

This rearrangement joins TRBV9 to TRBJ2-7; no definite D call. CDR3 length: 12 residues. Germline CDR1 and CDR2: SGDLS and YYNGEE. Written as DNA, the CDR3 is TGTGCTAGAGATGGAGTTACCCACGAGCAGTACTTC. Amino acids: CARDGVTHEQYF.

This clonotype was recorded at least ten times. The CDR3 loop reads CAISDRGAQETQYF. The CDR3 region has the DNA TGTGCCATCAGTGACCGGGGGGCACAAGAGACCCAGTACTTC. The genes are TRBV10-3 and TRBJ2-5; tentatively, D is TRBD2 (7 bases). There are 14 residues in the CDR3. Germline V lookup: CDR1 ENHRY, CDR2 SYGVKD. The ends were cut back, 3 bases at V and 2 bases at J, with 10 bases in the middle.